This T cell receptor (beta chain) stems from a study of CD4 T cells in relation to SARS-CoV-2 and coronaviruses. The wider study: TCR beta CDR3s were sequenced after approximately ten-day antigen culture of PBMCs.

As regards this clone: Its specificity is not known.

The unexposed donors gave CD4+ T cells in about 2010-2019, prior to COVID-19. Isolation of CD4+ T cells took place after less than 13 days in culture. Cultures held about 2 million PBMCs per well with 8.5 to 10 IU/ml IL-2. TCRdb's table, derived via immunoSEQ multiplex PCR, lists solely in-frame clones and lacks some. The sample holds about 22,000 clones; approximately 68% are singletons and the top ten take about 20%. This CDR3 spans 14 amino acids. Trimming removed 6 bases at V and 0 bases at J, with 8 bases between. Germline V gives CDR1 LGHDT, CDR2 YNNKEL (reference sequence). This clonotype originated in a human donor in good health. This chain uses TRBV3-1 (or the pseudogene TRBV3-2) with TRBJ2-2; D is ambiguous. The material sequenced was CD4+ T cells from PBMCs, cultured in vitro. Written as DNA, the CDR3 is TGTGCCAGCAGTCCAGCGACGAACACCGGGGAGCTGTTTTTT. This sequence encodes CASSPATNTGELFF.